This TCR beta chain appears in the sequencing data of a study of IL-17A CD8 T cells in psoriatic arthritis synovium. Regarding the complete study: The study aimed to define the phenotype, molecular profile and function of synovial IL-17A+CD8+ T cells in psoriatic arthritis pathogenesis.

Synovial fluid effusions were aspirated from the actively inflamed joints of patients with psoriatic arthritis. For each patient, synovial fluid served as the source from which three memory CD8+ T cell populations were isolated by sorting: Tc1 cells (IL-17A-IFNgamma+), Tc17 cells (IL-17A+) and the bulk memory fraction, allowing their TCR repertoires to be compared. Psoriatic arthritis patients met the Classification of Psoriatic Arthritis Study Group (CASPAR) criteria. Bulk memory CD8+ T cells were sorted as CD45RA-CD27+/- plus CD45RA+CD27- cells. A few patients with psoriatic arthritis provided sorted synovial fluid CD8+ T cell subsets that underwent TCRbeta sequencing. Synovial fluid mononuclear cells were isolated using Lymphoprep and were cryopreserved in liquid nitrogen prior to use. The medium used for cryopreservation had roughly 51% fetal calf serum and approximately 10% dimethyl sulfoxide.

After DNA extraction (Qiagen), TCRbeta V-D-J rearrangements were amplified in a bias-controlled manner and then sequenced at high throughput (immunoSEQ; Adaptive Biotech). The study's processing was this. Productive sequences were analyzed at sequence level using the immunoSEQ Analyzer platform. Clonality was computed as 1 minus Pielou's evenness, ranging from 0 (highly polyclonal) to 1 (monoclonal). Repertoire overlap between subsets was quantified with the Morisita index, from 0 (no similarity) to 1 (complete similarity). TCRdb carries this immuneACCESS record with in-frame sequences only. Its versions omit some clonotypes, under half of them owing to an unresolved V gene in the studies checked, with the rest unexplained. V and J calls and clone size follow that table, whereas D and trimming were derived from the DNA. Present in this sample are 2,000 to 3,000 clones, around three quarters of which were seen just once. More than 13% of the sample comes from the top ten.

Overall results and qualifications from the work: Cells were obtained from synovial fluid rather than synovial tissue, because no psoriatic arthritis synovial tissue samples were available. Although most synovial CD8+ subsets stayed polyclonal, some individual clones made up over 5% of the repertoire. Only three patients were included in the TCR sequencing, a limited sample size that the authors acknowledged.

CDR1 and CDR2 (MNHNS, SASEGT) derive from the germline V gene. V loses 1 base at its end and J loses 5 bases; junction bases beyond the gene matches: 6. The CDR3 measures 15 amino acids from cysteine to phenylalanine. CDR3 DNA only is kept here, 45 bases in frame from base 1. A note on this clone: Its cognate antigen has yet to be identified. The sample holds no much larger clone one base away, and base qualities are not on file.

The TCR was taken from a human donor with psoriatic arthritis. Sequencing used memory CD8+ T cells from synovial fluid. The cell subset or site label on this specimen signifies: bulk memory CD8+ T cells (CD45RA-CD27+/- and CD45RA+CD27-). Recombination connected TRBV6-1 to TRBJ2-5, with 8 junctional bases fitting TRBD1. The DNA sequence is TGTGCCAGCAGTGAAGTGGCAGGGGGCGTCGAGACCCAGTACTTC. Its translation is CASSEVAGGVETQYF.